This entry features one T cell receptor beta chain sequence. The sample originates from a study of T-cell reconstitution after alpha-beta-depleted transplantation in children. Preparing the TCRbeta library involved the use of unique molecular identifiers. From the PCR reads, TCRdb called clonotypes with MiXCR, one entry per CDR3 protein. Here the sample spans about 500,000 distinct CDR3 sequences, approximately 32% being singletons. V was cut by 4 bases and J by 3 bases, with 13 bases left in between. Germline CDR1 SGHTA, CDR2 FQGNSA. This CDR3 region has 14 residues. This specimen was PBMCs from the stem cell graft donor, taken from the stem cell graft. The J gene is TRBJ2-7, the V gene TRBV7-2; D may be TRBD1 (6 bases). The clonotype comes from a human donor who donated a stem cell graft to a child with aplastic anemia. CDR3 coding DNA: TGTGCCAGCAGCTCACAAGGCAGGGGCTACGAGCAGTACTTC. This sequence encodes CASSSQGRGYEQYF.